This T cell receptor (beta chain) was found in a study of shared clonotypes between healthy human individuals (dated by TCRdb to the early 2020s). The study in broad terms: Three men and two women, aged 18 to 49 years, made up the cohort. The study deeply sequenced blood TCR repertoires of about five healthy adults to estimate repertoire size and the extent of clonotype sharing between individuals. To increase sequencing depth and limit assay-specific biases, different laboratories used diverse techniques to prepare libraries and sequence TCR repertoires. Leukapheresis yielded between about 0.9 and 9.5 billion PBMCs per donor. The full study reports these points: Pairwise subsampling indicated that sequencing depth was expected to affect the degree of clonotype sharing among donors. Because the study included only a small number of donors, the genetic and exposure-history diversity represented was limited. Sampling was restricted to blood, and TCR repertoires in tissue are likely to differ from TCR repertoires in blood.

Healthy HIV-negative adults with no recently reported acute infections or vaccinations were included as donors. Every donor was a Caucasian adult living in Nashville, Tennessee, USA. For unsorted samples, 80 million to 100 million PBMCs were counted, and genomic DNA was extracted using the QIAamp DNA Blood Mini kit. After blood collection by leukapheresis, PBMCs were isolated using Ficoll-Histopaque density gradient centrifugation and then cryopreserved in the vapor phase of liquid nitrogen. TCR CDR3 regions were amplified from genomic DNA by multiplex PCR using the deep immunoSEQ assay. Extracted genomic DNA from each cell subset was spread evenly across all wells of several immunoSEQ 96-well plates, with each plate serving as a replicate. For unsorted PBMC, each replicate PCR was loaded with approximately 330 ng genomic DNA, equivalent to tens of thousands of T cell genomes. Ten immunoSEQ deep assay plates were used to sequence the unsorted PBMC genomic DNA. Purified libraries were measured with a Qubit 3.0 fluorometer, size-checked on a Bioanalyzer 2100, and measured again with the KAPA Library Quantification kit. Each immunoSEQ 96-well plate was sequenced on its own single-read 150-cycle Illumina NextSeq 550 flow cell. Per the authors' processing: Because the immunoSEQ output included only junctional sequences and no quality scores, the filtering could not be the same as the filtering used for full-length reads. To assign V/J genes and CDR3, sequences were annotated using PyIR, a Python wrapper for IgBLAST v1.9, with IMGT germline references. Reads were filtered out if the reads had weak V/J assignments (E-value above 1e-6), no CDR3, stop codons, out-of-frame junctions, or ambiguous translated residues. V3J clonotypes were defined as sequences sharing an identical inferred V gene, J gene, and CDR3 amino acid sequence. Percentage overlap between repertoires was calculated by dividing the number of shared unique clonotypes by the size of the smaller repertoire. Repertoire richness was assessed with RTK rarefaction, the Chao1 estimator, and Recon v2.1 estimates of unobserved clonotypes. TCRdb limited this immuneACCESS table to in-frame rearrangements with V and J called. A share of clones is missing; checked studies link under half to unresolved V genes, and the rest is unexplained. V, J and clone size reflect that table, while D and trimming were determined from the DNA. In all, the sample holds about 87,000 clones, and about half of those were seen once. The ten top clones hold about 14% of the sample.

This clone has just one count. The clone's antigen remains unknown. A read error likely explains this, since a far larger clone differs by one base. This sample includes further DNA sequences coding for the same CDR3. According to the germline V gene (reference sequence), CDR1 reads DFQATT and CDR2 reads SNEGSKA. The cysteine opens and the phenylalanine closes a CDR3 of 11 amino acids. The kept DNA is CDR3 alone, 33 bases in frame from the first base. Sequences were obtained from PBMCs. The chain joins TRBV20-1 to TRBJ1-2, with the D gene call left open. This sequence originates from a woman in her thirties or forties in good health. Some clones in this sample may be carry-over from other donors' samples. The CDR3 reads as follows: CSAETHYGYTF. The nucleotides read TGCAGCGCCGAGACACACTATGGCTACACCTTC.